The clone carrying this TCR beta chain showed up just a few times. These data come from a study of blood T cells in healthy people across ages. Donors gave approximately 9.9 milliliters of peripheral blood apiece. Through a sample-barcoded 5' primer and a J-beta primer mix, a second PCR was run for roughly 6 to 11 cycles. Each cDNA molecule was tagged by a template-switch adaptor that had 12 random nucleotides. MiXCR was run by TCRdb on the 5' RACE reads, yielding one entry per CDR3 protein. Of about 1.6 million distinct CDR3 sequences listed, roughly 32% are singletons. The V segment lost 5 bases and the J segment 4 bases; nucleotides outside the gene matches: 9. Per germline, CDR1 SGHTA and CDR2 FQGTGA. The CDR3 length is 16 residues.

The source is a woman aged 25 to 39 in good health. The chain couples TRBV7-3 to TRBJ2-1; 9 positions match TRBD2. The sequencing input was blood. The chain's CDR3 is CASSPRSSGGYNEQFF. CDR3 nucleotide sequence: TGTGCCAGCAGCCCGCGGAGTAGCGGGGGTTACAATGAGCAGTTCTTC.